Below, 18 T cell receptor beta chains from the same sample are listed, as sequenced in a study of shared clonotypes between healthy human individuals. Profiling relied on immunoSEQ multiplex PCR, and the TCRdb table lists in-frame clones only, not all of them. This sample has about 330,000 clones, with around 87% found just once. The sample consisted of memory CD8+ T cells sorted from blood. Subset noted: CD45RO+ cells pooled with CCR7-negative TemRA cells. Receptor source: a man in his late teens or twenties in good health.

This chain uses TRBV7-6 with TRBJ2-7; D call uncertain. The CDR3 covers 13 residues. In germline, CDR1 is SGHVS, CDR2 FNYEAQ. V was clipped by 1 base and J by 4 bases, with 8 bases between them. DNA of the CDR3: TGTGCCAGCAGCTTAGGTGGAGTTTACGAGCAGTACTTC. It yields the protein CASSLGGVYEQYF.

The chain uses TRBV5-4 and TRBJ2-7; TRBD2 matches 7 bases. The germline V gene encodes CDR1 SGHNT and CDR2 YYREEE (reference sequence). This CDR3 has 14 amino acids. The ends lost 2 bases at V and 4 bases at J; junction bases unmatched: 6. CDR3 residues: CASSFGGSGYEQYF. The CDR3, as DNA: TGTGCCAGCAGCTTTGGCGGGAGTGGGTACGAGCAGTACTTC.

The gene calls are TRBV30 and TRBJ2-2; no definite D call. The germline V and J ends were trimmed by 1 base and 4 bases, with 4 bases remaining between them. CDR1 is GTSNPN and CDR2 is SVGIG in the germline V gene (reference sequence). This CDR3 contains 12 residues. The CDR3 spells CAWSEPTGELFF. The CDR3 DNA reads as TGTGCCTGGAGTGAACCCACCGGGGAGCTGTTTTTT.

The V gene is TRBV14, the J gene TRBJ2-7; 11 bases fit TRBD2. V lost 1 base to trimming and J lost 0 bases; unmatched junction nucleotides: 5. CDR3 length equals 17 residues. Germline assignment: CDR1 SGHDN and CDR2 FVKESK. CDR3 sequence: CASSQASGRLSSYEQYF. The CDR3 DNA sequence: TGTGCCAGCAGCCAAGCTAGCGGGAGGTTGAGCTCCTACGAGCAGTACTTC. Drawing the rest from reference TRBV14 and TRBJ2-7, the complete variable domain is EAGVTQFPSHSVIEKGQTVTLRCDPISGHDNLYWYRRVMGKEIKFLLHFVKESKQDESGMPNNRFLAERTGGTYSTLKVQPAELEDSGVYFCASSQASGRLSSYEQYFGPGTRLTVT.

The rearrangement links TRBV29-1 to TRBJ2-1, with 8 bases fitting TRBD2. Germline V CDR1 and CDR2: SQVTM, ANQGSEA. The V and J ends lost 7 bases and 4 bases, in that order; junction bases with no gene match: 6. The CDR3 runs to 13 residues. The DNA of the CDR3 is TGCAGCGGGGGACTAGGGGAATACAATGAGCAGTTCTTC. Translation: CSGGLGEYNEQFF.

The count of this clone is one. The chain uses TRBV14 and TRBJ2-4; 10 nucleotides align to TRBD2. Germline CDR1 is SGHDN and CDR2 is FVKESK. CDR3 size: 16 residues. Trimming removed 5 bases from V and 1 base from J; junction bases left unmatched: 5. CDR3: CASSATSGVAKNIQYF. CDR3 nucleotide sequence: TGTGCCAGCAGCGCCACTAGCGGGGTTGCCAAAAACATTCAGTACTTC. Together with reference TRBV14 and TRBJ2-4, the CDR3 gives the full variable domain: EAGVTQFPSHSVIEKGQTVTLRCDPISGHDNLYWYRRVMGKEIKFLLHFVKESKQDESGMPNNRFLAERTGGTYSTLKVQPAELEDSGVYFCASSATSGVAKNIQYFGAGTRLSVL.

V gene TRBV4-3 combines with J gene TRBJ1-5, with D maybe TRBD1 (5 bases). Germline CDR1 reads LGHNA; CDR2 reads YSLEER. CDR3 size: 15 residues. V was trimmed by 0 bases and J by 7 bases, leaving 13 bases between them. The CDR3 sequence: CASSQDKWTSQPQHF. The CDR3 DNA follows: TGCGCCAGCAGCCAAGATAAATGGACATCCCAGCCCCAGCATTTT.

The chain joins TRBV4-3 to TRBJ2-7, with TRBD1 matching 8 bases. The CDR3 has 15 residues. V lost 2 bases to trimming and J lost 6 bases; unmatched junction nucleotides: 9. Looked up from germline, CDR1 is LGHNA and CDR2 is YSLEER. DNA for the CDR3: TGCGCCAGCAGCCAACTTGACAGGGGACCCCTCGAGCAGTACTTC. Protein sequence: CASSQLDRGPLEQYF.

V usage is TRBV19 and J usage is TRBJ1-1, with D unclear. Trimming shortened V by 1 base and J by 1 base, and 10 bases separated the two germline ends. From germline, CDR1 is LNHDA and CDR2 SQIVND (reference sequence). This CDR3 contains 15 residues. CDR3 nucleotides: TGTGCCAGTAGTATAGGAACACGGGAGAACACTGAAGCTTTCTTT. It encodes CASSIGTRENTEAFF.

This rearrangement joins TRBV28 to TRBJ2-7; 9 positions agree with TRBD1. With 7 bases clipped from V and 3 bases from J, the junction kept 7 bases outside the gene matches. CDR3 length: 14 residues. The germline V gene encodes CDR1 MDHEN and CDR2 SYDVKM. The CDR3, as DNA: TGTGCCAGCAATACAGGGGGCACCTTCTACGAGCAGTACTTC. It encodes CASNTGGTFYEQYF.

CDR3 amino acids: CASSLVGLAGHEQYF. CDR3 DNA sequence: TGTGCCAGCAGCTTAGTGGGACTAGCGGGACACGAGCAGTACTTC. V usage is TRBV7-9 and J usage is TRBJ2-7; TRBD2 aligns across 13 bases. The CDR3 extends over 15 amino acids. Germline CDR1 reads SEHNR; CDR2 reads FQNEAQ (reference sequence). Germline trimming cut 1 base from V and 5 bases from J; bases unmatched to any gene: 2.

This clone was observed a single time. The gene calls are TRBV5-1 and TRBJ2-5; 7 bases match TRBD2. The germline V gene encodes CDR1 SGHRS and CDR2 YFSETQ. The V and J ends lost 5 bases and 5 bases, in that order; junction bases with no gene match: 9. The CDR3 runs to 14 residues. Written as DNA, the CDR3 is TGCGCCAGCAGTTCGGCGGGAGAATGGGAGACCCAGTACTTC. Translated: CASSSAGEWETQYF.

This chain joins TRBV4-2 and TRBJ2-5; unclear D gene. The CDR3 spans 14 residues. Germline CDR1 and CDR2: LGHNA and YNFKEQ. Trimming removed 6 bases from V and 5 bases from J, with 16 bases in between. The CDR3 nucleotides read TGTGCCAGCAGTCCAAGATCTGGCGAGGAGACCCAGTACTTC. Its protein product is CASSPRSGEETQYF.

This clone was detected only once. This chain joins TRBV27 and TRBJ1-2, with no clear D. The CDR3 has 15 amino acids. CDR1 and CDR2 from the germline V gene are MNHEY and SMNVEV (reference sequence). Between the trimmed V and J ends, which lost 3 bases and 3 bases, there was a span of 14 bases. The CDR3 DNA sequence: TGTGCCAGCAGTTTTATCCCGGCTCCTGACTATGGCTACACCTTC. This encodes CASSFIPAPDYGYTF.

The V and J genes are TRBV19 and TRBJ1-2; no definite D call. In germline, CDR1 is LNHDA, CDR2 SQIVND (reference sequence). This CDR3 spans 14 amino acids. V lost 7 bases and J 3 bases, leaving 15 bases between the germline ends. CDR3 region: CASKGEGHDYGYTF. CDR3 coding DNA: TGTGCCAGTAAAGGTGAAGGCCACGACTATGGCTACACCTTC. Full variable domain (outside the CDR3, taken from reference TRBV19 and TRBJ1-2): DGGITQSPKYLFRKEGQNVTLSCEQNLNHDAMYWYRQDPGQGLRLIYYSQIVNDFQKGDIAEGYSVSREKKESFPLTVTSAQKNPTAFYLCASKGEGHDYGYTFGSGTRLTVV.

The chain links TRBV5-1 to TRBJ1-2; D is perhaps TRBD1 (5 bases). This CDR3 contains 14 residues. Germline lookup yields CDR1 SGHRS and CDR2 YFSETQ. Trimming removed 4 bases from V and 8 bases from J, with 18 bases in between. The CDR3 is CASSLLWRGRGYTF. In DNA, the CDR3 is TGCGCCAGCAGCCTCCTGTGGAGGGGAAGAGGCTACACCTTC.

Only a few counts were recorded for this clone. The chain couples TRBV7-9 to TRBJ2-1, with D perhaps being TRBD1 or TRBD2 (5 bases each). The length of the CDR3 is 16 residues. Germline CDR1 and CDR2: SEHNR and FQNEAQ (reference sequence). V was shortened by 7 bases and J by 4 bases, with 20 bases between the two germline ends. The CDR3 loop reads CASKPVPGALYNEQFF. CDR3 coding DNA: TGTGCCAGCAAACCGGTTCCCGGGGCCTTATACAATGAGCAGTTCTTC.

This sequence joins TRBV14 and TRBJ1-6; no definite D call. The ends were cut back, 1 base at V and 13 bases at J, with 5 bases in the middle. This CDR3 is 11 amino acids long. Germline V gene lookup returns CDR1 SGHDN and CDR2 FVKESK. The CDR3 bases are TGTGCCAGCAGCCAAGGCTGGCCCCTCCACTTT. Amino acid sequence: CASSQGWPLHF.